Each of the 5 T cell receptor beta chains below was sequenced from the same sample in a study of blood T cell repertoires in COVID-19. Profiled with immunoSEQ multiplex PCR; TCRdb holds only in-frame clones, not every one. The sample records more than 95,000 clones, roughly 82% being singletons. Material: peripheral blood. The receptor source for this set is a human donor in a cohort sampled during active COVID-19.

The genes are TRBV2 and TRBJ2-1; 7 nucleotides align to TRBD2. The CDR3 totals 16 residues. Trimming at V came to 6 bases and at J to 0 bases, leaving 8 bases not matched to a gene. Germline CDR1 SNHLY, CDR2 FYNNEI. The CDR3 loop reads CASSLASGSSYNEQFF. In DNA, the CDR3 is TGTGCCAGCAGCCTTGCTAGCGGTAGCTCCTACAATGAGCAGTTCTTC. The full variable domain, its missing parts supplied by reference TRBV2 and TRBJ2-1, is EPEVTQTPSHQVTQMGQEVILRCVPISNHLYFYWYRQILGQKVEFLVSFYNNEISEKSEIFDDQFSVERPDGSNFTLKIRSTKLEDSAMYFCASSLASGSSYNEQFFGPGTRLTVL.

The sample holds one count of this clone. The chain uses TRBV3-1 (or the pseudogene TRBV3-2) and TRBJ2-7; D remains ambiguous. Per the germline V gene, CDR1 is LGHDT and CDR2 is YNNKEL (reference sequence). Between the trimmed V and J ends, which lost 0 bases and 8 bases, there was a span of 5 bases. The CDR3 spans 11 residues. Written as DNA, the CDR3 is TGTGCCAGCAGCCAAGATCTCCAGCAGTACTTC. Translated, it gives CASSQDLQQYF.

This clone was recorded a few times. The chain links TRBV5-1 to TRBJ1-6; D perhaps matches TRBD1 (5 bases). Trimming removed 4 bases from V and 10 bases from J, with 24 bases in between. The CDR3 extends over 17 amino acids. Germline values: CDR1 SGHRS, CDR2 YFSETQ. The CDR3 here is CASSAGPLNSVGSPLHF. In DNA, the CDR3 is TGCGCCAGCAGCGCGGGACCTCTGAATTCCGTCGGCTCACCCCTCCACTTT.

The chain employs TRBV21-1 and TRBJ2-6; the D call in the table, TRBD1, was not verified against the DNA. TRBV21-1 counts as a pseudogene. This CDR3 region has 18 residues. The CDR3 DNA reads TGTGCCAGCAGCAAAAACAGTGATGCTACCGCGGGGGCCAACGTCCTGACTTTC. Translated, it gives CASSKNSDATAGANVLTF.

The V gene is TRBV7-8, the J gene TRBJ2-7; 7 bases are a match to TRBD1. Looked up from germline, CDR1 is SGHVS and CDR2 is FQNEAQ. V lost 4 bases to trimming and J lost 3 bases; unmatched junction nucleotides: 9. The CDR3 contains 15 residues. CDR3 residues: CASSSQGQSGYEQYF. DNA for the CDR3: TGTGCCAGCAGCTCCCAGGGACAGTCGGGCTACGAGCAGTACTTC.